Listed here are 4 T cell receptor beta chains from one sample, sequenced in a study of blood T cell repertoires in COVID-19 (dated by TCRdb to the early 2020s). Library creation used the immunoSEQ multiplex PCR assay. Sourced from immuneACCESS, this table was stored by TCRdb with only in-frame sequences that have V and J called. A share of the clones is absent; for the studies checked, an unresolved V gene accounts for under half, and the remainder has no known explanation. The sample has 150,000 to 200,000 clones on record, approximately 89% of them singletons. The top ten clonotypes cover approximately 0.8% of the sample. Sequencing was done on a sample of PBMCs or T cells enriched from blood (not recorded which). The source is a woman aged 18-29 years who had recovered from COVID-19.

CDR3 bases: TGTGCCAGCAGTTTTCAGATATCCATGAACACTGAAGCTTTCTTT. This translates into CASSFQISMNTEAFF. The chain is built from TRBV28 and TRBJ1-1; D unresolved. The CDR3 has 15 amino acids. CDR1 MDHEN and CDR2 SYDVKM come from the germline V gene. V dropped 3 bases and J dropped 0 bases, with 11 bases sitting between them.

This clone was seen once. The gene calls are TRBV5-5 and TRBJ1-6, with a tentative D call TRBD1 (6 bases). Trimming took off 4 bases at V and 7 bases at J, with 21 bases between the two ends. The CDR3 has 17 amino acids. The germline V gene has CDR1 SGHKS and CDR2 YYEKEE (reference sequence). CDR3 in DNA: TGTGCCAGCAGCCCGAGCCCCCGACAGGACGGAAATTCACCCCTCCACTTT. The encoded protein is CASSPSPRQDGNSPLHF.

The rearrangement joins TRBV6-5 to TRBJ2-1; 11 bases align to TRBD2. The CDR3 length is 15 residues. CDR1 is MNHEY and CDR2 is SVGAGI in the germline V gene. V trimming: 2 bases; J trimming: 10 bases; junction bases outside the gene matches: 7. The CDR3 loop is CASSYGSGRAREQFF. CDR3 in DNA: TGTGCCAGCAGTTACGGTAGCGGGAGGGCCAGGGAGCAGTTCTTC.

The CDR3 reads CASSPPGVLYNEQFF. CDR3 DNA sequence: TGTGCCAGCAGCCCCCCGGGAGTACTATACAATGAGCAGTTCTTC. The rearrangement joins TRBV3-1 (or the pseudogene TRBV3-2) to TRBJ2-1; a weak D match, TRBD2 (6 bases). The CDR3 length is 15 residues. The ends were cut back, 4 bases at V and 4 bases at J, with 14 bases in the middle. CDR1 is LGHDT, CDR2 YNNKEL, per germline (reference sequence).